This T cell receptor beta chain was sequenced during a study of response to subunit inactivated influenza vaccine. The ends were cut back, 1 base at V and 3 bases at J, with 10 bases in the middle. Germline CDR1 LGHDT, CDR2 YNNKEL (reference sequence). The CDR3 totals 14 residues. This clonotype appeared a few times. The antigen remains unidentified. Findings and caveats of the study: Authors suggested few new T cells are recruited by each seasonal influenza vaccination.

In TCRdb, the RT-PCR reads were re-called with MiXCR into one record per CDR3 protein. This table holds about 300,000 distinct CDR3 sequences, about 20% found once. The sequence came from a man aged 50-75 years who received an inactivated influenza vaccine. The sample here was PBMCs from blood, taken about 20 months after vaccination. The chain combines TRBV3-1 with TRBJ2-7; D is undetermined. In DNA, the CDR3 is TGTGCCAGCAGCCAAGGTTTCTCGAACTACGAGCAGTACTTC. As protein: CASSQGFSNYEQYF.